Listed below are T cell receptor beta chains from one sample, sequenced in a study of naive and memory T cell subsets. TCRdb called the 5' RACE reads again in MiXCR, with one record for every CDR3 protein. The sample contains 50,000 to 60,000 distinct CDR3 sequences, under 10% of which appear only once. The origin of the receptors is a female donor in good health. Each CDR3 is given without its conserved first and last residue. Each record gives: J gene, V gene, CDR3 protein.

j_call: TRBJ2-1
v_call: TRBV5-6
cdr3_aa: ASSWWGGSLGNEQF

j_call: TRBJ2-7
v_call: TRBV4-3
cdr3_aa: ASSQEFRDRPSYEQY

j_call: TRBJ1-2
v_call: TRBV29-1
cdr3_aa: SVQGRNYGYT

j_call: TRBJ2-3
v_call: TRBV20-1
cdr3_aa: SALRPGSTDTQY

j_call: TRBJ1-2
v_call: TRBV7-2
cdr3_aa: ASSSGQGYGDT

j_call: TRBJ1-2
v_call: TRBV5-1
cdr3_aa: ASSLGPVGGDYGYT

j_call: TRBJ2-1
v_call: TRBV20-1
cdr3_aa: SAIGGGHEQF

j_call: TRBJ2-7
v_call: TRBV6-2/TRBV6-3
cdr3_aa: ASTYSPGTGGYEQY

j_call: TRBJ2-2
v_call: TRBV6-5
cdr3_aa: ASSSGALRNTGELF

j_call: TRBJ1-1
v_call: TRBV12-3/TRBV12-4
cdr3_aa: ASSLAIIGMSEAF

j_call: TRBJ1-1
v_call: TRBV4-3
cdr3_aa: ASSQDGENTEAF

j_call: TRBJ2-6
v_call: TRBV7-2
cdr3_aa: ASSFQGGRANVLT

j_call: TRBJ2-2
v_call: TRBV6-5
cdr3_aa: ASSYSRSGGAPGELF

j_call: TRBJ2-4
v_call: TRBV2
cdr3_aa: ASSVEGRRAKNIQY

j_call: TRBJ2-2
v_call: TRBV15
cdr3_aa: ATAVPLGVGELF

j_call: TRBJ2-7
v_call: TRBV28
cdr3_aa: ASSLGGGSYEQY

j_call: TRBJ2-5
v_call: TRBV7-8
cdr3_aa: ASGKEEFPETQY

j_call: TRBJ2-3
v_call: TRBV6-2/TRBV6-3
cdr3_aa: ASSYRRSSGGAWTDTQY

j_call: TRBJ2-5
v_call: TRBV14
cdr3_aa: ASSQDIGVGETQY

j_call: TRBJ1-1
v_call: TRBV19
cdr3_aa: ASSPRDGGESEAF

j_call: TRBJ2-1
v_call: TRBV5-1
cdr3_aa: ASSPVAGRSEQF

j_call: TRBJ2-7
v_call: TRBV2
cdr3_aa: ASSEADYLYEQY

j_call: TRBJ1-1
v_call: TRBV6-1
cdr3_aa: ASSDWGLNTEAF

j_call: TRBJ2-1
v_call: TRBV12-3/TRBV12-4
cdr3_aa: ASSTGGGGYNEQF

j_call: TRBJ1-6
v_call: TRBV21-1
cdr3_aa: ASSKGWSSYNSPLH

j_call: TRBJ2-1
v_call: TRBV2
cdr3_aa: ASRDQQAGGSNEQF

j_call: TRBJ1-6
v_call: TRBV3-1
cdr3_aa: ASGYRAGNSPLH

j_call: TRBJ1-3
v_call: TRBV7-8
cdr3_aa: ASSLDRQRVTGNTIY

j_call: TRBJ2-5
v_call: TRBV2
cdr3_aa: ASRPLAGEETQY

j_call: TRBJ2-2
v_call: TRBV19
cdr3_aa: ASSWDRGYGELF

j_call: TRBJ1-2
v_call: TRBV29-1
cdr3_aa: SVGGDYGYT

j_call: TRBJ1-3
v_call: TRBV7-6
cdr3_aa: ASSKGTVNSGNTIY

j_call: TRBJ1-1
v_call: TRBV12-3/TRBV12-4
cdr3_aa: ASRRILGSEAF

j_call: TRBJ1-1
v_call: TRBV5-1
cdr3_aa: ASTTQTGYTEAF

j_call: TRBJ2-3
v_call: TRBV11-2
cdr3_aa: ASSRVLSGTDTQY

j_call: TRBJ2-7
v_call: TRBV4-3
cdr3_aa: ASSQATGETYEQY

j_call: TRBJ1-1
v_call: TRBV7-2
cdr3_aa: ASSLAGIMNTEAF

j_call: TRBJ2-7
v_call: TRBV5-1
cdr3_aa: ASSWGRSYEQY

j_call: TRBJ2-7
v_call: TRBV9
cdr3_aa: ASSVDQGTHEQY

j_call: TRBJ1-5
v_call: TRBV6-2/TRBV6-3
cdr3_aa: ASSYSSRRGSNQPQH